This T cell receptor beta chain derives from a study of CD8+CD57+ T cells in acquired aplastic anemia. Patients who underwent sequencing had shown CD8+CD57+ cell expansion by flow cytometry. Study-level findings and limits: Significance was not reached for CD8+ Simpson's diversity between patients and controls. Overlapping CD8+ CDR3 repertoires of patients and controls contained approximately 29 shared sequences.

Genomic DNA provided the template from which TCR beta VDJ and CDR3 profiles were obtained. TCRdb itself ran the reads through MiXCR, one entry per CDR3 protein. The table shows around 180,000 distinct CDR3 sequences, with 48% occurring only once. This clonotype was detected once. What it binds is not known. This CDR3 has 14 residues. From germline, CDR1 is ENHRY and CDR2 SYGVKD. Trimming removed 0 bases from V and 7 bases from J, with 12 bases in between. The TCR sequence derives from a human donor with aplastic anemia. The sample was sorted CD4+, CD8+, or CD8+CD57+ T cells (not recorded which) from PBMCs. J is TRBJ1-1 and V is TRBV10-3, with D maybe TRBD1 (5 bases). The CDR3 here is CAISESLGQIEAFF. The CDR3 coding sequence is TGTGCCATCAGTGAGTCGCTGGGGCAGATTGAAGCTTTCTTT.